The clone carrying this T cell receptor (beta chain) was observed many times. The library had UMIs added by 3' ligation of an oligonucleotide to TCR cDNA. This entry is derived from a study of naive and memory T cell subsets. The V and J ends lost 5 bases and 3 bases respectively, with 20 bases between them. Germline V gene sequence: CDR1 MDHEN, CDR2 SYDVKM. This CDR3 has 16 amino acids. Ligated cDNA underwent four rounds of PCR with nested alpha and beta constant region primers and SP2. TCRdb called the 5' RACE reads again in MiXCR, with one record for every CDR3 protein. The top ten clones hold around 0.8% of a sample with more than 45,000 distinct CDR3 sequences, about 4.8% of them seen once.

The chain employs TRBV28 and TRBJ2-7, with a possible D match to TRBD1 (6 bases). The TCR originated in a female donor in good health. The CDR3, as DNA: TGTGCCAGCAGTCTAATGGACAGTAACTTATACTACGAGCAGTACTTC. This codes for CASSLMDSNLYYEQYF.